Presented here are 15 T cell receptor beta chains from one specimen sequenced in a study of T-cell reconstitution after alpha-beta-depleted transplantation in children. This sample's TCRbeta library carried unique molecular identifier barcodes. A single record per CDR3 protein comes from TCRdb applying MiXCR to the PCR reads. The table shows about 98,000 distinct CDR3 sequences, with around 5.9% occurring only once. The material sequenced was PBMCs, mostly from graft donor cells, taken 60 days after TCRalphabeta/CD19-depleted stem cell transplant. Every receptor here comes from a female patient between 2 and 15 years old who had a stem cell transplant for Fanconi anemia, so the T cells may come from the graft donor.

In its sample, this clonotype was seen many times. The V gene is TRBV5-1, the J gene TRBJ2-2; tentatively, D is TRBD2 (6 bases). The germline V and J ends were trimmed by 0 bases and 0 bases, with 9 bases remaining between them. The CDR3 runs to 16 residues. The germline CDR1 and CDR2 sequences are SGHRS and YFSETQ. DNA for the CDR3: TGCGCCAGCAGCTTGGCCGCGGGAACGAACACCGGGGAGCTGTTTTTT. Translation gives CASSLAAGTNTGELFF.

This clonotype was detected a few times. The genes are TRBV7-9 and TRBJ2-7; no clear D. CDR1 and CDR2 from the germline V gene are SEHNR and FQNEAQ (reference sequence). Trimming shortened V by 5 bases and J by 4 bases, and 6 bases separated the two germline ends. The CDR3 loop spans 11 amino acids. CDR3 bases: TGTGCCAGCAGCCAGAAATACGAGCAGTACTTC. Encoded protein: CASSQKYEQYF.

This clonotype has more than one count but fewer than ten. The J gene is TRBJ2-2, the V gene TRBV9; 8 bases agree with TRBD2. Germline-derived CDR1 and CDR2 are SGDLS and YYNGEE. The CDR3 spans 18 residues. With 1 base clipped from V and 1 base from J, the junction kept 9 bases outside the gene matches. This CDR3 is CASSVLSGGPWNTGELFF. The CDR3 nucleotides are TGTGCCAGCAGCGTACTTTCGGGGGGGCCCTGGAACACCGGGGAGCTGTTTTTT.

The gene calls are TRBV7-8 and TRBJ1-1, with D uncertain. The CDR3 runs to 11 residues. Germline V lookup: CDR1 SGHVS, CDR2 FQNEAQ. The V end lost 1 base, the J end lost 12 bases, and 9 bases lay between the germline ends. The chain's CDR3 is CASSLGGWPFF. The CDR3 nucleotides are TGTGCCAGCAGCTTAGGAGGATGGCCTTTCTTT.

This clonotype was counted ten times or more. CDR3 protein: CASSMELLAKNIQYF. The CDR3 bases are TGTGCCAGCAGTATGGAGTTACTAGCCAAAAACATTCAGTACTTC. The V and J genes are TRBV12-3 or TRBV12-4 and TRBJ2-4, with D uncertain. The CDR3 is made up of 15 amino acids. V shed 5 bases and J shed 0 bases, with 11 bases lying between them.

In its sample, this clonotype was seen a few times. CDR3 nucleotides: TGTGCCAGCAGACTAGGAGGGCCAGGGAATGAGCAGTTCTTC. The encoded protein is CASRLGGPGNEQFF. J is TRBJ2-1 and V is TRBV3-1, with D maybe TRBD2 (6 bases). This CDR3 spans 14 amino acids. Trimming removed 6 bases from V and 7 bases from J, with 16 bases in between. Germline values: CDR1 LGHDT, CDR2 YNNKEL (reference sequence).

The V call is TRBV6-5, the J call TRBJ1-2; no clear D. The CDR3 is made up of 14 amino acids. Germline CDR1 is MNHEY and CDR2 is SVGAGI. V was cut by 2 bases and J by 2 bases, with 9 bases left in between. CDR3 DNA: TGTGCCAGCAGTTACGCCGGCCGAAACTATGGCTACACCTTC. Translated, it gives CASSYAGRNYGYTF.

This clonotype was observed at least ten times. The chain couples TRBV24-1 to TRBJ2-1; TRBD2 matches 13 bases. This CDR3 is 18 amino acids long. Germline-derived CDR1 and CDR2 are KGHDR and SFDVKD. V was pared by 3 bases and J by 7 bases, with 11 bases of the junction left unmatched. Written as DNA, the CDR3 is TGTGCCACCAGTGATCCCGGGACTAGCGGGACATCCCTAAATGAGCAGTTCTTC. As protein: CATSDPGTSGTSLNEQFF.

The V call is TRBV2, the J call TRBJ2-5; the D is unclear. The CDR3 spans 16 residues. The V end lost 2 bases, the J end lost 3 bases, and 16 bases lay between the germline ends. Germline-derived CDR1 and CDR2 are SNHLY and FYNNEI. CDR3 residues: CASSELRSRLEETQYF. CDR3 nucleotide sequence: TGTGCCAGCAGTGAACTAAGGTCGAGGTTAGAAGAGACCCAGTACTTC.

This clonotype was seen many times. The chain has TRBV20-1 and TRBJ2-5; D not resolved. V lost 1 base to trimming and J lost 3 bases, with 9 bases between them. CDR1 and CDR2 from the germline V gene are DFQATT and SNEGSKA (reference sequence). CDR3 length: 13 amino acids. The chain's CDR3 is CSARVWPKETQYF. The CDR3 DNA follows: TGCAGTGCTAGAGTATGGCCCAAAGAGACCCAGTACTTC.

This clonotype has a count of ten or more. The J gene is TRBJ2-4, the V gene TRBV7-2; the D gene could be TRBD1 or TRBD2 (7 bases each). The length of the CDR3 is 13 residues. V was shortened by 4 bases and J by 14 bases, with 18 bases between the two germline ends. The V gene's germline CDR1 is SGHTA and CDR2 FQGNSA. For the CDR3, the DNA is TGTGCCAGCAGCTGGCAGGGGGGGAGGGACGAGTACTTC. Protein product: CASSWQGGRDEYF.

This clonotype was counted ten times or more. This chain links TRBV12-3 or TRBV12-4 with TRBJ2-7; tentatively, D is TRBD2 (5 bases). Trimming took off 1 base at V and 0 bases at J, with 7 bases between the two ends. The CDR3 totals 14 residues. CDR3 DNA: TGTGCCAGCAGTTTAGGGAGGATCTCCTACGAGCAGTACTTC. Protein: CASSLGRISYEQYF.

This clonotype was picked up many times. J is TRBJ1-2 and V is TRBV20-1, with D possibly being TRBD1 (6 bases). This CDR3 is built from 13 residues. In germline, CDR1 is DFQATT, CDR2 SNEGSKA (reference sequence). Between the trimmed V and J ends, which lost 7 bases and 8 bases, there was a span of 20 bases. In DNA, the CDR3 is TGCAGTGACTGGGACATCCTCACCCGGGGCTACACCTTC. It is translated as CSDWDILTRGYTF.

The rearrangement joins TRBV6-1 to TRBJ2-7, with unresolved D. V gave up 5 bases and J gave up 2 bases, with 16 bases separating them. CDR1 MNHNS and CDR2 SASEGT come from the germline V gene. The CDR3 is 15 amino acids. This CDR3 is CASSRDSGGPYEQYF. In nucleotides, the CDR3 is TGTGCCAGCAGTAGAGACTCGGGTGGGCCCTACGAGCAGTACTTC.

The chain combines TRBV6-4 with TRBJ2-1; D not resolved. Trimming pared 2 bases from V and 3 bases from J, leaving 11 bases between. The CDR3 is 15 residues long. Germline CDR1 MRHNA, CDR2 SNTAGT. CDR3 region: CASSDRANLYNEQFF. The CDR3 DNA sequence: TGTGCCAGCAGTGACAGAGCCAACCTCTACAATGAGCAGTTCTTC.